This TCR beta chain was captured by sequencing in a study of shared clonotypes between healthy human individuals. Study information: Donor ages ranged 18 to 49 years: a couple of women, a few men.

This CDR3 has 16 residues. The germline V gene encodes CDR1 MDHEN and CDR2 SYDVKM. V was trimmed by 5 bases and J by 8 bases, leaving 21 bases between them. CD45RA-negative memory and CD45RA+ naive subsets were split from the CD4+ cells. The deep-level immunoSEQ assay was used. In the original processing: In the immunoSEQ data, sequences were junction-only and lacked quality scores, so filtering differed. Sequenced by immunoSEQ multiplex PCR; TCRdb stores in-frame clones only, minus some. The V and J calls and clone size come from that table; D and trimming were worked out from the DNA. The sample contains about 1.1 million clones, approximately 75% of which appear only once.

Source material: memory CD4+ T cells from PBMCs. The sample's subset: CD45RA-negative fraction. The chain recombines TRBV28 with TRBJ1-4, with D possibly TRBD1 on 6 matching bases. The TCR comes from a man younger than 35 in good health. Some clones in this sample may be carry-over from other donors' samples. The CDR3 bases are TGTGCCAGCAGTAATTTACGCACCCGGGACACCGAAAAACTGTTTTTT. This sequence encodes CASSNLRTRDTEKLFF.